This TCR beta chain was sequenced during a study of blood T cells in healthy people across ages. Overall study: The template switching approach captured approximately one barcoded beta molecule for every two T cells.

A second PCR, run for roughly 7 to 12 cycles, used a sample-barcoded 5' primer plus a J-beta primer mix. Every single cDNA molecule received a tag from a template-switch adaptor with 12 random nucleotides. TCRdb passed the 5' RACE reads through MiXCR, listing each CDR3 protein once. Of approximately 2,000,000 distinct CDR3 sequences detected, about 39% appear once; the ten largest clones hold approximately 22%. Study-wide findings and caveats: There were more naive CD4+ cells and higher diversity in long-lived donors than in aged donors.

V lost 0 bases to trimming and J lost 1 base, with 9 bases between them. CDR1 and CDR2 (germline): MNHNY, SVGAGI (reference sequence). This CDR3 comprises 16 residues. Samples each had at least 6 micrograms of total RNA extracted. Comment on this clonotype: The antigen is unknown.

Sequenced material: blood. V usage is TRBV6-6 and J usage is TRBJ1-4; no clear D gene. The sequence came from a human donor in good health. The CDR3 bases are TGTGCCAGCAGTTACTCGTCAGGCCAAACTAATGAAAAACTGTTTTTT. It yields the protein CASSYSSGQTNEKLFF.